This TCR beta chain was sequenced for a study of Graves' ophthalmopathy and Graves' hyperthyroidism. Germline V lookup: CDR1 MNHEY, CDR2 SVGEGT. Trimming took off 4 bases at V and 1 base at J, with 13 bases between the two ends. This CDR3 spans 15 amino acids. Amplification from RNA transcripts yielded the TCR beta CDR3 regions. HTBI primers were employed in first-round RT-PCR, then a second-round multiplex PCR followed. TCRdb re-called the multiplex PCR reads with MiXCR, one entry per CDR3 protein. Here the sample spans just over 600,000 distinct CDR3 sequences, over 20% being singletons. Uncontrolled infections, pregnancy, lactation or other autoimmune diseases led to patient exclusion. Orbital computed tomography and thyroid ultrasound, along with TRAb, serum thyroxine and clinical symptoms, underpinned diagnosis. This clonotype was counted many times.

The chain joins TRBV6-2 or TRBV6-3 to TRBJ1-1; D possibly corresponds to TRBD1 (5 bases). The sequenced material came from peripheral blood. The TCR comes from a young woman with stable Graves' hyperthyroidism. Some clones in this sample may be carry-over from other donors' samples. CDR3 DNA: TGTGCCAGCAGTTTGCGAGGGGCCCGGAACACTGAAGCTTTCTTT. Its protein is CASSLRGARNTEAFF.